Presented here are 27 T cell receptor beta chains from one specimen sequenced in a study of blood T cells in healthy people across ages. Primers used in a second PCR of roughly 6 to 11 cycles were a sample-barcoded 5' primer and a J-beta primer mix. One entry per CDR3 protein results from TCRdb running MiXCR on the 5' RACE reads. The table records more than 1.4 million distinct CDR3 sequences, 42% of them present only once. Sequencing was carried out using blood. The source is a woman younger than 35 in good health.

The chain links TRBV14 to TRBJ2-7, with a weak D call TRBD2 (5 bases). Germline lookup yields CDR1 SGHDN and CDR2 FVKESK. V was cut by 2 bases and J by 9 bases, with 20 bases left in between. The CDR3 runs to 15 residues. As DNA, the CDR3 is TGTGCCAGCAGCCAATCCGGGATAGCCCTTTGGGGGCAGTACTTC. Translating gives CASSQSGIALWGQYF.

The chain couples TRBV20-1 to TRBJ1-2; no clear D. In germline, CDR1 is DFQATT, CDR2 SNEGSKA (reference sequence). V lost 3 bases, J lost 7 bases, and 9 bases lay in between. This CDR3 is 11 amino acids long. CDR3 region: CSARSGLGYTF. The CDR3, as DNA: TGCAGTGCTAGGTCCGGGCTTGGCTACACCTTC.

This clonotype was seen more than once but under ten times. The chain couples TRBV24-1 to TRBJ2-4; 9 bases agree with TRBD2. Looked up from germline, CDR1 is KGHDR and CDR2 is SFDVKD. The CDR3 covers 18 residues. Trimming at V came to 4 bases and at J to 1 base, leaving 10 bases not matched to a gene. In nucleotides, the CDR3 is TGTGCCACCAGTGACCCCAGAGCGGGGGGCGGGGCCAAAAACATTCAGTACTTC. Amino acids: CATSDPRAGGGAKNIQYF.

A few counts support this clonotype. The CDR3 bases are TGTGCCAGCAGCAAAGCGGGGGCTAGCGGGGGGCTCCATTACAATGAGCAGTTCTTC. Encoded protein: CASSKAGASGGLHYNEQFF. This chain joins TRBV21-1 and TRBJ2-1; TRBD2, as called in the table, went unchecked against the DNA. TRBV21-1 is a listed pseudogene. This CDR3 region has 19 residues.

Many counts were recorded for this clonotype. The CDR3 nucleotides read TGCGCCAGCAGCTTGGTTGTGGGAAATGAGCAGTTCTTC. It specifies CASSLVVGNEQFF. V and J are TRBV5-1 and TRBJ2-1; D call uncertain. Germline V gene lookup returns CDR1 SGHRS and CDR2 YFSETQ. The CDR3 totals 13 residues. The V end was cut by 0 bases, the J end by 7 bases, with 8 bases between.

This chain links TRBV10-3 with TRBJ1-1; possibly TRBD1 for D (5 bases). The CDR3 consists of 14 residues. CDR1 is ENHRY and CDR2 is SYGVKD in the germline V gene. Trimming left V 2 bases short and J 1 base short, with 8 bases between. This CDR3 is CAISEGGANTEAFF. CDR3 nucleotides: TGTGCCATCAGTGAGGGCGGGGCGAACACTGAAGCTTTCTTT.

J is TRBJ2-1 and V is TRBV6-5; 8 positions agree with TRBD2. V trimming: 4 bases; J trimming: 12 bases; junction bases outside the gene matches: 8. The germline gives CDR1 MNHEY, CDR2 SVGAGI. This CDR3 has 13 amino acids. This CDR3 is CASSSGGPTGQFF. CDR3 DNA sequence: TGTGCCAGCAGTTCGGGAGGGCCCACGGGGCAGTTCTTC.

This clonotype was detected ten times or more. The chain employs TRBV7-9 and TRBJ2-3, with 7 bases that match TRBD1. Per the germline V gene, CDR1 is SEHNR and CDR2 is FQNEAQ (reference sequence). CDR3 length: 15 amino acids. The V and J ends lost 5 bases and 4 bases, in that order; junction bases with no gene match: 9. The CDR3 coding sequence is TGTGCCAGCAGCCAATCGACAGGGATGGCAGATACGCAGTATTTT. The encoded protein is CASSQSTGMADTQYF.

Of note for this clonotype: The junction and the germline gene differ at one end; a read error may be behind it. The V and J genes are TRBV2 and TRBJ2-1, with a tentative D call TRBD2 (5 bases). The CDR3 length is 14 residues. The germline CDR1 and CDR2 sequences are SNHLY and FYNNEI. CDR3 residues: CASTVASRNNEQSF. CDR3 sequence (DNA): TGTGCCAGCACAGTAGCTAGCAGAAACAATGAGCAGTCCTTC.

This sequence joins TRBV20-1 and TRBJ2-5; weak D call: TRBD1 (5 bases). V lost 2 bases, J lost 1 base, and 8 bases lay in between. From germline, CDR1 is DFQATT and CDR2 SNEGSKA (reference sequence). The CDR3 extends over 13 amino acids. CDR3 amino acids: CSARSQGQETQYF. For the CDR3, the DNA is TGCAGTGCTAGATCGCAGGGCCAAGAGACCCAGTACTTC.

The V call is TRBV29-1, the J call TRBJ1-1, with D hard to call. CDR3 size: 12 residues. Trimming left V 1 base short and J 1 base short, with 4 bases between. CDR1 SQVTM and CDR2 ANQGSEA come from the germline V gene. CDR3 region: CSVEGWNTEAFF. CDR3 in DNA: TGCAGCGTTGAAGGCTGGAACACTGAAGCTTTCTTT.

The CDR3, as DNA: TGTGCCAGCAGATATCCGAAGGGTCAGGGGAACACTGAAGCTTTCTTT. Amino acids: CASRYPKGQGNTEAFF. V gene TRBV6-5 combines with J gene TRBJ1-1; tentatively, D is TRBD1 (5 bases). Deletions cut 6 bases from V and 1 base from J, with 18 bases between. The germline CDR1 and CDR2 sequences are MNHEY and SVGAGI. The CDR3 has 16 amino acids.

This chain links TRBV5-6 with TRBJ2-3; maybe TRBD2 (5 bases). In germline, CDR1 is SGHDT, CDR2 YYEEEE. Trimming pared 0 bases from V and 1 base from J, leaving 12 bases between. The CDR3 has 16 amino acids. CDR3 region: CASSLVGSLRTDTQYF. CDR3 nucleotide sequence: TGTGCCAGCAGCTTGGTGGGGAGTCTCCGCACAGATACGCAGTATTTT. The complete variable domain, with remaining parts taken from reference TRBV5-6 and TRBJ2-3, reads DAGVTQSPTHLIKTRGQQVTLRCSPKSGHDTVSWYQQALGQGPQFIFQYYEEEERQRGNFPDRFSGHQFPNYSSELNVNALLLGDSALYLCASSLVGSLRTDTQYFGPGTRLTVL.

The chain links TRBV18 to TRBJ2-6, with D perhaps matching TRBD1 or TRBD2 (5 bases each). From germline, CDR1 is KGHSH and CDR2 LQKENI. CDR3 length: 19 amino acids. V lost 1 base to trimming and J lost 0 bases, with 16 bases between them. As DNA, the CDR3 is TGTGCCAGCTCACCACTGTTCGGGACCCTTACCTCTGGGGCCAACGTCCTGACTTTC. Translating gives CASSPLFGTLTSGANVLTF. Full variable domain (remainder filled in from reference TRBV18 and TRBJ2-6): NAGVMQNPRHLVRRRGQEARLRCSPMKGHSHVYWYRQLPEEGLKFMVYLQKENIIDESGMPKERFSAEFPKEGPSILRIQQVVRGDSAAYFCASSPLFGTLTSGANVLTFGAGSRLTVL.

This clonotype appeared many times. This chain uses TRBV6-2 or TRBV6-3 with TRBJ2-1, with D unresolved. V was shortened by 7 bases and J by 1 base, with 11 bases between the two germline ends. The CDR3 length is 14 residues. Germline loops: CDR1 MNHEY, CDR2 SVGEGT. This CDR3 reads CASTLSASYNEQFF. Written as DNA, the CDR3 is TGTGCCAGCACCCTTTCTGCGTCCTACAATGAGCAGTTCTTC.

V and J are TRBV11-3 and TRBJ2-5; D is possibly TRBD2 (5 bases). V lost 1 base and J 2 bases, leaving 14 bases between the germline ends. The CDR3 covers 16 residues. Germline V gene sequence: CDR1 SGHNT, CDR2 YENEEA. The CDR3 here is CASSLAYLSGQETQYF. DNA for the CDR3: TGTGCCAGCAGCTTAGCGTATCTGAGCGGACAAGAGACCCAGTACTTC.

The chain recombines TRBV20-1 with TRBJ2-3; 16 bases match TRBD2. CDR3 length: 17 amino acids. CDR1 and CDR2 from the germline V gene are DFQATT and SNEGSKA (reference sequence). With V trimmed by 1 base and J by 6 bases, 7 bases remained unmatched. The CDR3 coding sequence is TGCAGTGCTAGAGCGGGACTAGCGGGAGGGCCGACGGATACGCAGTATTTT. Protein sequence: CSARAGLAGGPTDTQYF.

This chain links TRBV20-1 with TRBJ2-3; TRBD2 is a possible D gene (5 bases). CDR3 length: 14 residues. CDR1 DFQATT and CDR2 SNEGSKA come from the germline V gene (reference sequence). V was trimmed by 5 bases and J by 2 bases, leaving 14 bases between them. CDR3 bases: TGCAGTGCTTTAGCTCGACTACCCACAGATACGCAGTATTTT. This encodes CSALARLPTDTQYF.

The CDR3 bases are TGTGCCAGCAGCAGACCAGGGGGCATCTACGAGCAGTACTTC. As protein: CASSRPGGIYEQYF. The chain recombines TRBV11-2 with TRBJ2-1, with TRBD1 matching over 8 bases. The J call is uncertain, as TRBJ2-7 better fits the DNA end. Germline-derived CDR1 and CDR2 are SGHAT and FQNNGV. This CDR3 has 14 amino acids.

V gene TRBV28 combines with J gene TRBJ1-1, with D possibly being TRBD1 (5 bases). Between the trimmed V and J ends, which lost 5 bases and 0 bases, there was a span of 10 bases. Germline CDR1 and CDR2: MDHEN and SYDVKM. The CDR3 loop spans 14 amino acids. The CDR3 nucleotides read TGTGCCAGCAGTCCCCGGGACCTGAACACTGAAGCTTTCTTT. Protein sequence: CASSPRDLNTEAFF. Complete variable domain (other parts from reference TRBV28 and TRBJ1-1): DVKVTQSSRYLVKRTGEKVFLECVQDMDHENMFWYRQDPGLGLRLIYFSYDVKMKEKGDIPEGYSVSREKKERFSLILESASTNQTSMYLCASSPRDLNTEAFFGQGTRLTVV.

There are a few counts of this clonotype. V and J are TRBV7-2 and TRBJ2-1, with D unclear. With 5 bases removed from V and 4 bases from J, the gap between germline ends came to 15 bases. The CDR3 sequence is 15 residues long. Germline values: CDR1 SGHTA, CDR2 FQGNSA. The DNA for the CDR3 is TGTGCCAGCAGCCCAGATGGGTCTGCTTACAATGAGCAGTTCTTC. Amino acid sequence: CASSPDGSAYNEQFF. The full variable domain, completed using reference TRBV7-2 and TRBJ2-1, is GAGVSQSPSNKVTEKGKDVELRCDPISGHTALYWYRQSLGQGLEFLIYFQGNSAPDKSGLPSDRFSAERTGGSVSTLTIQRTQQEDSAVYLCASSPDGSAYNEQFFGPGTRLTVL.

This clonotype was detected only a few times. The chain has TRBV6-2 or TRBV6-3 and TRBJ1-5, with no clear D. The CDR3 is 14 amino acids. Germline V lookup: CDR1 MNHEY, CDR2 SVGEGT. V was trimmed by 5 bases and J by 7 bases, leaving 15 bases between them. DNA for the CDR3: TGTGCCAGCAGTCTCCCGTTTGGTGGGCAGCCCCAGCATTTT. Its translation is CASSLPFGGQPQHF.

This clonotype was recorded a few times. This chain joins TRBV4-1 and TRBJ2-1; perhaps D is TRBD1 or TRBD2 (5 bases each). Germline V gives CDR1 MGHRA, CDR2 YSYEKL. Trimming removed 0 bases at V and 4 bases at J, with 16 bases between. The CDR3 is 17 amino acids. The CDR3 DNA reads TGCGCCAGCAGCCAAGATCGGGCCGGGACCTTATACAATGAGCAGTTCTTC. This translates into CASSQDRAGTLYNEQFF.

This chain joins TRBV7-3 and TRBJ2-6; D is perhaps TRBD1 (5 bases). The V and J ends lost 2 bases and 1 base respectively, with 9 bases between them. Germline V gene sequence: CDR1 SGHTA, CDR2 FQGTGA. This CDR3 has 16 residues. CDR3 sequence (DNA): TGTGCCAGCAGCTTACAGGGAAATTCTGGGGCCAACGTCCTGACTTTC. This sequence encodes CASSLQGNSGANVLTF.

This clonotype was seen only once. A junction end diverges from the germline sequence, so it may reflect a read error. V is TRBV6-5 and J is TRBJ2-1; 7 nucleotides align to TRBD2. This CDR3 is 15 amino acids long. Germline V gives CDR1 MNHEY, CDR2 SVGAGI. CDR3 loop: CASGAGTRGGNEQFF. The CDR3 bases are TGCGCCAGCGGGGCCGGGACGCGCGGGGGCAATGAGCAGTTCTTC.

The CDR3 loop is CAITEGLALPYNEQFF. The CDR3 DNA reads as TGTGCCATCACCGAAGGGCTAGCGTTACCCTACAATGAGCAGTTCTTC. The chain couples TRBV10-3 to TRBJ2-1; D is perhaps TRBD2 (6 bases). V was trimmed by 7 bases and J by 2 bases, leaving 18 bases between them. Germline values: CDR1 ENHRY, CDR2 SYGVKD. CDR3 length: 16 amino acids.

The genes are TRBV25-1 and TRBJ1-1, with D maybe TRBD1 (5 bases). Looked up from germline, CDR1 is MGHDK and CDR2 is SYGVNS. With 1 base removed from V and 4 bases from J, the gap between germline ends came to 16 bases. CDR3 length equals 16 residues. CDR3 sequence reads: CASSESGRGSTTEAFF. CDR3 sequence (DNA): TGTGCCAGCAGTGAATCTGGGAGGGGATCGACCACTGAAGCTTTCTTT.